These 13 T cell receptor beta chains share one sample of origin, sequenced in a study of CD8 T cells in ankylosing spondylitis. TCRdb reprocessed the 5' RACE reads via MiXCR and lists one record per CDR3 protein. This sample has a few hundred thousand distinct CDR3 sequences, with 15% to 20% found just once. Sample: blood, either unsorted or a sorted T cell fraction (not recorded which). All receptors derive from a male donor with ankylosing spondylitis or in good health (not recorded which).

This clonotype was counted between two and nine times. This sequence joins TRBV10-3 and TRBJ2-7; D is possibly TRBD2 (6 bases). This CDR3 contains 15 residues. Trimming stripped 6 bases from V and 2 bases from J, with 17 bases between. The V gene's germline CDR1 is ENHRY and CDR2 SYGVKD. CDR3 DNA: TGTGCCATCAGCCCAGTGGCGGGGAACGCCTACGAGCAGTACTTC. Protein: CAISPVAGNAYEQYF.

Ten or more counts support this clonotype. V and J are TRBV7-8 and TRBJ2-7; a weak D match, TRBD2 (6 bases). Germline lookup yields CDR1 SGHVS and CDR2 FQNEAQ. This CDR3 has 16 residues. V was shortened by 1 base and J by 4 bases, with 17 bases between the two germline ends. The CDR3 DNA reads TGTGCCAGCAGCTTAGTAGCGGACGCCTTGGGTTACGAGCAGTACTTC. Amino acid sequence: CASSLVADALGYEQYF.

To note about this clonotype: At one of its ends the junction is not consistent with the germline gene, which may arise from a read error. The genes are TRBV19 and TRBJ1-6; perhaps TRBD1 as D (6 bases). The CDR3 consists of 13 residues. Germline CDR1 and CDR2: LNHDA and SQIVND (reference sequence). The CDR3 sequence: CASSWTENSPLHF. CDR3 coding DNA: TGTGCCAGTAGTTGGACAGAAAATTCCCCCCTCCACTTT.

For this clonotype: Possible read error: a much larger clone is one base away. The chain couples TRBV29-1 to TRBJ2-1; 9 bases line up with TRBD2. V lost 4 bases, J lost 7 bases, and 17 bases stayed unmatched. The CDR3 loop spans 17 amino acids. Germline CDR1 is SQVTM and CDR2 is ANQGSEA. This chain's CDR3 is CSVVVGIASSGKNEQFF. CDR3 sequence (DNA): TGCAGCGTTGTAGTCGGTATCGCTTCTAGCGGGAAGAATGAGCAGTTCTTC.

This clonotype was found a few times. This CDR3 is CASSLLDRGPNTEAFF. CDR3 DNA sequence: TGTGCCAGCAGCTTATTGGACAGGGGCCCGAACACTGAAGCTTTCTTT. The chain couples TRBV7-9 to TRBJ1-1, with 9 bases fitting TRBD1. The trim removed 2 bases at V and 1 base at J, leaving 5 bases unmatched. Looked up from germline, CDR1 is SEHNR and CDR2 is FQNEAQ (reference sequence). The CDR3 has 16 amino acids.

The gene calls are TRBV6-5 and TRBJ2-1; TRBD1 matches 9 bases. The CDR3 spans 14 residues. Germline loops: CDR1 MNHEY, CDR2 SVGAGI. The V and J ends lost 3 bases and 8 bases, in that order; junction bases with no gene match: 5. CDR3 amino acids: CASSYSDRGHEQFF. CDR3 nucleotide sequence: TGTGCCAGCAGTTATTCGGACAGGGGACATGAGCAGTTCTTC.

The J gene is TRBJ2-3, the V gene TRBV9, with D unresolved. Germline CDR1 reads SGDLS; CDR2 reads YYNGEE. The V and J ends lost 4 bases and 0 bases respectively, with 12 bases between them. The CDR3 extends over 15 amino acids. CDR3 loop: CASSPFAVSTDTQYF. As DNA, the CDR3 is TGTGCCAGCAGCCCGTTTGCGGTGAGCACAGATACGCAGTATTTT.

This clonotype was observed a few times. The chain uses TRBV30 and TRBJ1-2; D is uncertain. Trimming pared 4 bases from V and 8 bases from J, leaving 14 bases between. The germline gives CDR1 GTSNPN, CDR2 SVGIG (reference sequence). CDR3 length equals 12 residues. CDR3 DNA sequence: TGTGCCTGGACGAAGCAGGCCCAGGGCTACACCTTC. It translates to CAWTKQAQGYTF.

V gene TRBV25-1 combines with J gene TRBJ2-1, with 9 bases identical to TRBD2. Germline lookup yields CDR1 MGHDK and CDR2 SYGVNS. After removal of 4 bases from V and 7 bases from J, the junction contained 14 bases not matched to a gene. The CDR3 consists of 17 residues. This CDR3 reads CASSGFGGSGSVNEQFF. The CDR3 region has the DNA TGTGCCAGCAGTGGATTTGGCGGTAGCGGGAGTGTGAATGAGCAGTTCTTC.

CDR3 nucleotide sequence: TGTGCCAGCAGTGAGGGTTCGGGACTAGCGGGAAAGGATGAGCAGTTCTTC. The encoded protein is CASSEGSGLAGKDEQFF. V usage is TRBV2 and J usage is TRBJ2-1; 13 bases are a match to TRBD2. Germline CDR1 is SNHLY and CDR2 is FYNNEI. The CDR3 runs 17 residues. V lost 3 bases to trimming and J lost 8 bases; unmatched junction nucleotides: 10.

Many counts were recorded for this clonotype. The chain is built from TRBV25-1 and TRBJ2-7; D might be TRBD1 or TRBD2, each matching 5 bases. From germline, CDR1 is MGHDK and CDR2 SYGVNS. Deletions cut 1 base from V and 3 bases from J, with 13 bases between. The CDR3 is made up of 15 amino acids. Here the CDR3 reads CASSEWGGAVYEQYF. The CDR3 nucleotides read TGTGCCAGCAGTGAATGGGGCGGAGCGGTCTACGAGCAGTACTTC.

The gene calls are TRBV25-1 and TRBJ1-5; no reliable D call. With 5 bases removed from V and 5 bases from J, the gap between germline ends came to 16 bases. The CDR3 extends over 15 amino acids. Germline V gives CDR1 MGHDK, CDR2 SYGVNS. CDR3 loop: CASSNGGWGDQPQHF. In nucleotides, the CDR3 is TGTGCCAGCAGTAATGGTGGATGGGGAGATCAGCCCCAGCATTTT.

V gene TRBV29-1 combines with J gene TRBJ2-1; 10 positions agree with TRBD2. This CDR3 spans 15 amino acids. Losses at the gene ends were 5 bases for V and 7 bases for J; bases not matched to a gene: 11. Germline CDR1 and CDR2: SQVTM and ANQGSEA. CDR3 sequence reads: CSVPGPSGSLNEQFF. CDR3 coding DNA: TGCAGCGTTCCCGGGCCTAGCGGGAGTTTGAATGAGCAGTTCTTC.